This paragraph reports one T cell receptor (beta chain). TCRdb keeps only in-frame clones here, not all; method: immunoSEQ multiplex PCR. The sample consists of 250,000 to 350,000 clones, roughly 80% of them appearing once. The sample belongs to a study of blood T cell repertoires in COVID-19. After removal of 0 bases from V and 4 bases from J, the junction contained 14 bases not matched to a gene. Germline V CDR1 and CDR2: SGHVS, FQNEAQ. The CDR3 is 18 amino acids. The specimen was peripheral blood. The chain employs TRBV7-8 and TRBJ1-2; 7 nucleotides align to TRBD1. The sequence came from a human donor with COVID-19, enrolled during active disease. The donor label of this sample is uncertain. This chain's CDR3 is CASSLAPLRQGRGYGYTF. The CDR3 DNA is TGTGCCAGCAGCTTAGCGCCCCTCCGACAGGGAAGAGGCTATGGCTACACCTTC. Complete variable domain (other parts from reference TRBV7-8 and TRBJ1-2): GAGVSQSPRYKVAKRGQDVALRCDPISGHVSLFWYQQALGQGPEFLTYFQNEAQLDKSGLPSDRFFAERPEGSVSTLKIQRTQQEDSAVYLCASSLAPLRQGRGYGYTFGSGTRLTVV.